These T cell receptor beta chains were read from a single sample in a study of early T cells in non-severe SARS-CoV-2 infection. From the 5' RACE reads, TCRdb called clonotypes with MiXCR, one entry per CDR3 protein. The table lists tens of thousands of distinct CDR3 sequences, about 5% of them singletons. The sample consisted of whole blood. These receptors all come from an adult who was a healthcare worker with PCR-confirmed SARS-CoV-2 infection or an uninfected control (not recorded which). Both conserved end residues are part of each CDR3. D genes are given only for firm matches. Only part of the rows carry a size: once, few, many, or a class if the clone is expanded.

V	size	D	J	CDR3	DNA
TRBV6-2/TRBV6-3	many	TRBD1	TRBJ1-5	CASSYLPDRGSNQPQHF	TGTGCCAGCAGTTACCTCCCTGACAGGGGAAGCAATCAGCCCCAGCATTTT
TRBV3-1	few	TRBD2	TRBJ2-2	CASSQVNSGGGTGELFF	TGTGCCAGCAGCCAAGTAAATAGCGGGGGTGGCACCGGGGAGCTGTTTTTT
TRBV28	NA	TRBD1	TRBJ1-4	CASSPGGTANGKLFF	TGTGCCAGCAGTCCAGGGGGCACGGCTAATGGAAAACTGTTTTTT
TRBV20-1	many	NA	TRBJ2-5	CSARDNGRKQETQYF	TGCAGTGCTAGAGATAATGGACGGAAACAAGAGACCCAGTACTTC
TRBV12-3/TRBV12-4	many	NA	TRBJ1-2	CASSFVVGAGYTF	TGTGCCAGCAGTTTCGTCGTTGGGGCTGGCTACACCTTC
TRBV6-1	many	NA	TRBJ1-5	CASLKQGQPQHF	TGTGCCAGCTTAAAGCAGGGGCAGCCCCAGCATTTT
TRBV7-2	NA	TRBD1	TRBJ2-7	CASGSSGDRVYEQYF	TGTGCCAGCGGCTCCTCTGGGGACAGGGTCTACGAGCAGTACTTC
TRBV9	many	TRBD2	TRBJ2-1	CASSALGGYNEQFF	TGTGCCAGCAGCGCCCTCGGGGGGTACAATGAGCAGTTCTTC
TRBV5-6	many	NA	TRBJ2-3	CASSRDTSTQYF	TGTGCCAGCAGCAGGGACACCAGTACGCAGTATTTT
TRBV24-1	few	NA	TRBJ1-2	CATSDLYGPHTF	TGTGCCACCAGTGATTTGTACGGCCCACACACCTTC
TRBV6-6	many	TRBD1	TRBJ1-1	CASGGQGNTEAFF	TGTGCCAGCGGAGGACAGGGGAACACTGAAGCTTTCTTT
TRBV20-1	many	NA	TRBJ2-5	CSAEGTGRLYF	TGCAGTGCTGAAGGGACTGGGCGGTTGTACTTC
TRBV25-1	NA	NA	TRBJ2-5	CASSELSPETQYF	TGTGCCAGCAGTGAATTATCCCCCGAGACCCAGTACTTC
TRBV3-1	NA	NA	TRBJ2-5	CASSQATGFQETQYF	TGTGCCAGCAGCCAAGCAACGGGCTTTCAAGAGACCCAGTACTTC
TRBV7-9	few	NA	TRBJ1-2	CASSLAIPNYGYTF	TGTGCCAGCAGCTTAGCGATCCCTAACTATGGCTACACCTTC
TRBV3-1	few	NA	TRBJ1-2	CASSRWTLGIYGYTF	TGTGCCAGCAGCCGATGGACCCTAGGAATCTATGGCTACACCTTC
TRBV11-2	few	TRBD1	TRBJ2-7	CASSFAPGTESYEQYF	TGTGCCAGCAGCTTCGCCCCCGGGACAGAGTCCTACGAGCAGTACTTC
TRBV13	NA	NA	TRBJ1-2	CASSLRGNYGYTF	TGTGCCAGCAGCTTACGGGGAAACTATGGCTACACCTTC
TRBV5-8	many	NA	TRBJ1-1	CASSLFTGYNTEAFF	TGTGCCAGCAGCTTATTCACGGGTTATAACACTGAAGCTTTCTTT
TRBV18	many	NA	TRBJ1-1	CASSPMGRIPGDTEAFF	TGTGCCAGCTCACCAATGGGGCGTATCCCTGGGGACACTGAAGCTTTCTTT
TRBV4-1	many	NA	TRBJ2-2	CASSRGLNTGELFF	TGCGCCAGCAGCCGTGGACTTAACACCGGGGAGCTGTTTTTT
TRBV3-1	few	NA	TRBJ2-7	CASSQGFYEQYF	TGTGCCAGCAGCCAGGGTTTCTACGAGCAGTACTTC
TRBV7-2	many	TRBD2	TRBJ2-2	CASSLFSRSSGGPNTGELFF	TGTGCCAGCAGCTTATTTTCCAGATCTAGCGGGGGCCCTAACACCGGGGAGCTGTTTTTT
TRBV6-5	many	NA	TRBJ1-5	CASSYSIGQQPQHF	TGTGCCAGCAGTTACTCGATAGGACAGCAGCCCCAGCATTTT
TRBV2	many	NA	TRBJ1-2	CASQRGVYGYTF	TGTGCCAGCCAACGGGGAGTCTATGGCTACACCTTC
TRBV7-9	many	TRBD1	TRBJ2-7	CASSPDRASYEQYF	TGTGCCAGCAGCCCGGACAGGGCTTCCTACGAGCAGTACTTC
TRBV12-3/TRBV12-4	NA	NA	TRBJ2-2	CASTGGRATNTGELFF	TGTGCCAGCACCGGGGGCAGAGCCACGAACACCGGGGAGCTGTTTTTT
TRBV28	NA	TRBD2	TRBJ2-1	CASSSLGLADNEQFF	TGTGCCAGCAGTTCCCTGGGACTAGCTGACAATGAGCAGTTCTTC
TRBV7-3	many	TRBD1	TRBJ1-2	CASSLGQGEGYTF	TGTGCCAGCAGCTTAGGGCAGGGGGAAGGCTACACCTTC
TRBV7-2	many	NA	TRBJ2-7	CASSSNGAPPGEQYF	TGTGCCAGCAGCTCCAACGGGGCCCCCCCGGGCGAGCAGTACTTC
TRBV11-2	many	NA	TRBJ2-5	CASSLDGGGGEETQYF	TGTGCCAGCAGCTTAGACGGGGGCGGCGGAGAAGAGACCCAGTACTTC
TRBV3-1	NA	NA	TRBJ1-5	CASRSDRLGNQPQHF	TGTGCCAGCAGATCCGACAGGTTGGGCAATCAGCCCCAGCATTTT
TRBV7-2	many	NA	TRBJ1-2	CASSFSNYGYTF	TGTGCCAGCAGCTTCTCCAACTATGGCTACACCTTC
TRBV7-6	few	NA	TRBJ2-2	CASSHRRSANTGELFF	TGTGCCAGCAGTCATAGGAGGAGCGCGAACACCGGGGAGCTGTTTTTT
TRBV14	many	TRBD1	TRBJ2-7	CASSQSDSPGQGFYEQYF	TGTGCCAGCAGCCAGAGCGACTCCCCGGGACAGGGGTTCTACGAGCAGTACTTC
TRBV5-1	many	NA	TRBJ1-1	CASSGLTSGTEAFF	TGCGCCAGCAGCGGGTTGACGAGTGGCACTGAAGCTTTCTTT
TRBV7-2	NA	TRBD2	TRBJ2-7	CASSSRTSGEQYF	TGTGCCAGCAGCTCTAGGACTAGCGGCGAGCAGTACTTC
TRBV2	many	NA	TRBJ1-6	CASSEDRVVYSPLHF	TGTGCCAGCAGTGAAGACAGGGTTGTGTATTCACCCCTCCACTTT
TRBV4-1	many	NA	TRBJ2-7	CASSQVARTYEQYF	TGCGCCAGCAGCCAAGTGGCCAGAACCTACGAGCAGTACTTC
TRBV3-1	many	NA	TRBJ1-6	CASSQGDSSNSPLHF	TGTGCCAGCAGCCAAGGTGACAGTAGTAATTCACCCCTCCACTTT
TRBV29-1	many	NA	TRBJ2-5	CSVESETQYF	TGCAGCGTTGAGTCGGAGACCCAGTACTTC
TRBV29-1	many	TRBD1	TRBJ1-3	CSVGTGVGNTIYF	TGCAGCGTCGGGACAGGGGTCGGAAACACCATATATTTT
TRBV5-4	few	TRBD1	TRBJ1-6	CASSLFQGQGSSPLHF	TGTGCCAGCAGCTTGTTTCAGGGACAGGGATCTTCACCCCTCCACTTT
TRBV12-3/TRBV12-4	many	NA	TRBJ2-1	CASSSQGNSYNEQFF	TGTGCCAGCAGCTCACAGGGCAACTCCTACAATGAGCAGTTCTTC
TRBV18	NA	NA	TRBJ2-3	CASSSQGPVGIDTQYF	TGTGCCAGCTCATCCCAAGGCCCGGTTGGCATAGATACGCAGTATTTT
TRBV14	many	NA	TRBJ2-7	CASSQDRVYEQYF	TGTGCCAGCAGCCAAGACCGGGTGTACGAGCAGTACTTC
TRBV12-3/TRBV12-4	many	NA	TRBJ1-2	CASSQMTYGYTF	TGTGCCAGCAGCCAAATGACCTATGGCTACACCTTC
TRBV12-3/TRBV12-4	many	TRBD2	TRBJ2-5	CASSGGGNQETQYF	TGTGCCAGCAGTGGCGGGGGGAACCAAGAGACCCAGTACTTC
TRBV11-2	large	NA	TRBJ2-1	CASSHYNEQFF	TGTGCCAGCAGCCACTACAATGAGCAGTTCTTC
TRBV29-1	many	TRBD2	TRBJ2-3	CSVGSLAGGTDTQYF	TGCAGCGTTGGCTCCCTAGCGGGGGGCACAGATACGCAGTATTTT
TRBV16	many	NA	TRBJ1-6	CASSQGRNSPLHF	TGTGCCAGCAGCCAGGGCCGTAATTCACCCCTCCACTTT
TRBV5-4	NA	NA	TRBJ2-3	CASKPPGTLPDTQYF	TGTGCCAGCAAACCTCCAGGGACACTGCCAGATACGCAGTATTTT
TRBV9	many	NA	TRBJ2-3	CASSVDRGADTQYF	TGTGCCAGCAGCGTAGATCGGGGAGCAGATACGCAGTATTTT
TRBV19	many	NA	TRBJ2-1	CASRVLGGGRNEQFF	TGTGCCAGCCGAGTCTTAGGGGGAGGCCGCAATGAGCAGTTCTTC
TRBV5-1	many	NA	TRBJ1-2	CASSQTAGMNYGYTF	TGCGCCAGCAGCCAAACGGCAGGGATGAACTATGGCTACACCTTC